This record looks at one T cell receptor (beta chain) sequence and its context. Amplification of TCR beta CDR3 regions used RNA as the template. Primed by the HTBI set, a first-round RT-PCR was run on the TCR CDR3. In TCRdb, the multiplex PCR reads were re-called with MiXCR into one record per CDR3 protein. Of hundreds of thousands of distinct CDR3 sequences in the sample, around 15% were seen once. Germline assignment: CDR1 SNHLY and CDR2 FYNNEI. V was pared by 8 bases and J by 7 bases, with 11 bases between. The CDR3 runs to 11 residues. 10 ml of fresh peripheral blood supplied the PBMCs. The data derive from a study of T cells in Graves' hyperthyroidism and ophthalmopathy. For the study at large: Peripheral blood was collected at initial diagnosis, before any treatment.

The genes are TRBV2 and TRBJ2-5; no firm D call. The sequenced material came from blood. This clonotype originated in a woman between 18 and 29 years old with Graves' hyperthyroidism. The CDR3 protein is CASGRLTTQYF. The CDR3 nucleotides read TGTGCCAGCGGACGGCTAACGACCCAGTACTTC. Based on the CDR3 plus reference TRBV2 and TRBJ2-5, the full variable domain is EPEVTQTPSHQVTQMGQEVILRCVPISNHLYFYWYRQILGQKVEFLVSFYNNEISEKSEIFDDQFSVERPDGSNFTLKIRSTKLEDSAMYFCASGRLTTQYFGPGTRLLVL.